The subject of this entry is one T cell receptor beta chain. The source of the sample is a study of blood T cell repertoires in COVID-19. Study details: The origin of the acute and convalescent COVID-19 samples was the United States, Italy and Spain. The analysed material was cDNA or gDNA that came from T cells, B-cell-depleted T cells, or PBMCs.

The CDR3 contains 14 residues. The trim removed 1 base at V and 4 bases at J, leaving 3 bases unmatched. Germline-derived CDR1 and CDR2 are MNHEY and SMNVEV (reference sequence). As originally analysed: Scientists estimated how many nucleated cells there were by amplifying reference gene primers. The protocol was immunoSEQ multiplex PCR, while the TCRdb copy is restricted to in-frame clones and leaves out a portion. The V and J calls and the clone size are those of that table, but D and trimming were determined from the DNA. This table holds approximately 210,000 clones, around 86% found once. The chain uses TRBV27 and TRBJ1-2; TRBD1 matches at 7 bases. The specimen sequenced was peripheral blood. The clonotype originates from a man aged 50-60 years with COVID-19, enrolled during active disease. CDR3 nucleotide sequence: TGTGCCAGCAGTTTATATCCAGGGGGCTATGGCTACACCTTC. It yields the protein CASSLYPGGYGYTF.